This T cell receptor (beta chain) was captured by sequencing in a study of cytomegalovirus exposure and HLA in healthy donors. V lost 6 bases to trimming and J lost 0 bases, with 6 bases between them. There are 14 residues in the CDR3. Germline V gene sequence: CDR1 MNHEY, CDR2 SVGAGI. This clone was counted between two and nine times. PCR employed 60 Vbeta and 13 Jbeta primers. Sequenced by immunoSEQ multiplex PCR; TCRdb stores in-frame clones only, minus some. This repertoire shows under 90,000 clones, around 80% found once; its top ten account for 2.2%. The V call is TRBV6-5, the J call TRBJ2-6; D ambiguous. Sequencing used PBMCs. The origin of this receptor is a man in his forties in good health and CMV-seronegative. Here the CDR3 reads CASSRPSGANVLTF. In DNA, the CDR3 is TGTGCCAGCAGCAGGCCCTCTGGGGCCAACGTCCTGACTTTC.